The clone carrying this T cell receptor beta chain showed up just once. The trim removed 8 bases at V and 0 bases at J, leaving 3 bases unmatched. The germline CDR1 and CDR2 sequences are SGHVS and FQNEAQ. The CDR3 sequence is 15 residues long. This specimen comes from a study of blood T cell repertoires in COVID-19. This table comes from immunoSEQ multiplex PCR, and its TCRdb copy is limited to in-frame clones, with some not included. The profile covers tens of thousands of clones, with 88% appearing a single time and over 11% taken by the ten largest. V gene TRBV7-8 combines with J gene TRBJ2-6; TRBD1 agrees at 8 bases. The sequence was collected from a human donor with active COVID-19. The donor label of this sample is uncertain. The sample consisted of peripheral blood. CDR3: CASGGQVSGANVLTF. In DNA, the CDR3 is TGTGCCAGCGGGGGACAGGTCTCTGGGGCCAACGTCCTGACTTTC.